The clone carrying this T cell receptor beta chain was observed at least ten times. The antigen is undetermined. Germline V gene lookup returns CDR1 MNHNS and CDR2 SASEGT. Trimming cost V 6 bases and J 0 bases, with 13 bases left between them. CDR3 length equals 15 residues. Patients affected by ophthalmopathy presented a Clinical Activity Score of at least 3, a NOSPECS grade of at least 4, and disease duration below 3 months. This record belongs to a study of T cells in Graves' hyperthyroidism and ophthalmopathy. The wider study: It was at initial diagnosis, before any treatment, that peripheral blood was collected. Study results and caveats: Most thyroid-expanded clonotypes above 0.001 were also found in blood. Separating ophthalmopathy from stable hyperthyroidism was achieved by a 13 V-J model.

Amplified regions were TCR beta CDR3 sequences from RNA transcripts. A set of HTBI primers served as the primers for a first-round RT-PCR of the TCR CDR3. TCRdb fed the multiplex PCR reads into MiXCR, producing one record per CDR3 protein. The sample gives hundreds of thousands of distinct CDR3 sequences, 20% of which show up once; around a third is in the top ten. Sequenced sample: blood. The chain links TRBV6-1 to TRBJ2-3; D unresolved. The clonotype comes from a man younger than 40 with Graves' ophthalmopathy. DNA for the CDR3: TGTGCCAGCAGGCTCCAGGATATAAGCACAGATACGCAGTATTTT. Translation: CASRLQDISTDTQYF.